This TCR beta chain was sequenced during a study of blood T cells in healthy people across ages. Combining a sample-barcoded 5' primer with a J-beta primer mix, a second PCR ran for roughly 7 to 11 cycles. TCRdb reprocessed the 5' RACE reads via MiXCR and lists one record per CDR3 protein. The table includes over a million distinct CDR3 sequences, 35% to 45% detected once. Trimming stripped 4 bases from V and 3 bases from J, with 3 bases between. This CDR3 comprises 10 residues. The germline V gene encodes CDR1 SQVTM and CDR2 ANQGSEA. This clonotype came up many times. Each of the donors had 8 to 10 milliliters of peripheral blood drawn into EDTA-treated Vacutainer tubes.

Specimen: blood. The J gene is TRBJ1-1, the V gene TRBV29-1; D gene unclear. This receptor was obtained from a woman younger than 35 in good health. CDR3 DNA: TGCAGCGTTGGGGACACTGAAGCTTTCTTT. This sequence encodes CSVGDTEAFF.